These 20 T cell receptor beta chains came from one sample sequenced in a study of shared clonotypes between healthy human individuals. Using immunoSEQ multiplex PCR, the repertoire was profiled, and TCRdb retains in-frame clones only, with some absent. The sample includes about 2.1 million clones, around 93% of them seen just once. Positively selected for CCR7, the CD45RO-negative cells used as naive CD8 cells excluded terminally differentiated effector memory CD45RA+ cells. Sequenced input: naive CD8+ T cells from PBMCs. The receptors stem from a man aged 18 to 30 in good health. Some clones in this sample may be carry-over from other donors' samples.

This chain links TRBV27 with TRBJ1-1; possibly TRBD1 for D (6 bases). Germline V gene sequence: CDR1 MNHEY, CDR2 SMNVEV (reference sequence). Trimming removed 10 bases from V and 0 bases from J, with 21 bases in between. This CDR3 contains 16 residues. The DNA for the CDR3 is TGTGCCACCAAAACCTGGAACAGGGCGGTGAACACTGAAGCTTTCTTT. Its translation: CATKTWNRAVNTEAFF.

This rearrangement joins TRBV19 to TRBJ1-1; no clear D gene. The V gene's germline CDR1 is LNHDA and CDR2 SQIVND (reference sequence). Trimming took 6 bases from V and 4 from J, leaving 15 bases between them. The CDR3 has 14 amino acids. The CDR3 DNA is TGTGCCAGTAGCCCCCCGGGAGTGGGCACTGAAGCTTTCTTT. It is translated as CASSPPGVGTEAFF.

J is TRBJ1-1 and V is TRBV21-1. TRBV21-1 is noted as a pseudogene. This CDR3 comprises 17 residues. The DNA of the CDR3 is TGTGCCAGCAGCCGTGTGCCGCGGGGGGGAAGGCGCACTGAAGCTTTCTTT. Protein sequence: CASSRVPRGGRRTEAFF.

On this clone itself: Other nucleotide sequences in the sample specify the same CDR3. This rearrangement joins TRBV5-8 to TRBJ2-7; D remains ambiguous. The V end was cut by 2 bases, the J end by 4 bases, with 7 bases between. The length of the CDR3 is 12 residues. Per the germline V gene, CDR1 is SGHTS and CDR2 is YDEGEE. CDR3 DNA: TGTGCCAGCAGCTTATCCAGGTACGAGCAGTACTTC. Protein product: CASSLSRYEQYF.

In nucleotides, the CDR3 is TGTGCCAGCAGTTACGGGACGGTGAACACCGGGGAGCTGTTTTTT. Its protein is CASSYGTVNTGELFF. The chain recombines TRBV27 with TRBJ2-2; D may match TRBD1 or TRBD2 (5 bases each). CDR3 length: 15 amino acids. Germline CDR1 reads MNHEY; CDR2 reads SMNVEV (reference sequence). Trimming removed 4 bases at V and 1 base at J, with 10 bases between.

The chain is built from TRBV5-1 and TRBJ2-7; 7 nucleotides match TRBD1. The CDR3 length is 20 residues. Germline V lookup: CDR1 SGHRS, CDR2 YFSETQ. V shed 0 bases and J 4 bases; nucleotides not matched to a gene: 22. CDR3 loop: CASSLAKGGADFYDGYEQYF. CDR3 nucleotides: TGCGCCAGCAGCTTGGCCAAAGGGGGCGCCGACTTTTACGACGGTTACGAGCAGTACTTC.

The rearrangement joins TRBV9 to TRBJ2-1; 8 positions agree with TRBD2. V lost 4 bases and J lost 3; bases outside the gene matches: 12. Per the germline V gene, CDR1 is SGDLS and CDR2 is YYNGEE. There are 17 residues in the CDR3. The CDR3 coding sequence is TGTGCCAGCAGCTACAAGACTAGCGACCCTTACTACAATGAGCAGTTCTTC. Its protein is CASSYKTSDPYYNEQFF.

This chain connects TRBV29-1 to TRBJ2-3, with TRBD2 identical over 10 bases. V shed 6 bases, J shed 0 bases, and the junction held 6 bases outside the gene matches. The CDR3 is made up of 15 amino acids. The germline V gene has CDR1 SQVTM and CDR2 ANQGSEA. The CDR3 DNA sequence: TGCAGCGTAATTCGGACTAGCGGAAGCACAGATACGCAGTATTTT. This gives the protein CSVIRTSGSTDTQYF.

This rearrangement joins TRBV7-9 to TRBJ2-5; tentatively, D is TRBD2 (6 bases). This CDR3 region has 14 residues. Germline values: CDR1 SEHNR, CDR2 FQNEAQ (reference sequence). Trimming took off 5 bases at V and 5 bases at J, with 15 bases between the two ends. CDR3 sequence: CASSPVWGGETQYF. CDR3 sequence (DNA): TGTGCCAGCAGCCCCGTCTGGGGAGGCGAGACCCAGTACTTC.

This chain joins TRBV6-1 and TRBJ1-2; TRBD1 might be the D (5 bases). This CDR3 is 14 amino acids long. Per the germline V gene, CDR1 is MNHNS and CDR2 is SASEGT. V lost 9 bases, J lost 4 bases, and 18 bases lay in between. CDR3 DNA: TGTGCCAGTTATCAGGGCTATCCTTTCTATGGCTACACCTTC. This gives the protein CASYQGYPFYGYTF.

This rearrangement joins TRBV29-1 to TRBJ2-7; tentatively, D is TRBD2 (5 bases). The length of the CDR3 is 13 residues. The V and J ends lost 4 bases and 3 bases respectively, with 13 bases between them. Germline CDR1 SQVTM, CDR2 ANQGSEA. DNA for the CDR3: TGCAGCGTTGTGCTCAGCGGAGGCTACGAGCAGTACTTC. It codes for CSVVLSGGYEQYF.

The V call is TRBV15, the J call TRBJ1-2; 11 bases align to TRBD1. With V trimmed by 5 bases and J by 6 bases, 11 bases remained unmatched. The germline V gene encodes CDR1 LNHNV and CDR2 YYDKDF (reference sequence). This CDR3 comprises 16 residues. The CDR3 DNA is TGTGCCACCAGCTCTACCCTAGGACAGGGGGCAGATGGCTACACCTTC. Translation gives CATSSTLGQGADGYTF.

This clone appeared a few times. The chain combines TRBV19 with TRBJ2-1; D gene ambiguous. V shed 3 bases and J shed 5 bases, with 8 bases lying between them. CDR3 length: 13 amino acids. Germline V gene lookup returns CDR1 LNHDA and CDR2 SQIVND (reference sequence). CDR3 nucleotides: TGTGCCAGTAGTATGTACTACAACAATGAGCAGTTCTTC. The encoded protein is CASSMYYNNEQFF.

The chain links TRBV19 to TRBJ2-7, with 9 nucleotides matching TRBD1. Germline values: CDR1 LNHDA, CDR2 SQIVND (reference sequence). The CDR3 is made up of 14 amino acids. Trimming at V came to 6 bases and at J to 5 bases, leaving 8 bases not matched to a gene. The CDR3 region has the DNA TGTGCCAGTAGCCTCCGGACAGGGGCCCACGAGCAGTACTTC. It translates to CASSLRTGAHEQYF.

The table lists this clone with a count of one. The chain links TRBV4-2 to TRBJ2-1; no firm D call. There are 16 residues in the CDR3. Per the germline V gene, CDR1 is LGHNA and CDR2 is YNFKEQ. V was pared by 1 base and J by 6 bases, with 16 bases between. The CDR3 coding sequence is TGTGCCAGCAGCCAAGGAGATCCGTCAGGTCCCAATGAGCAGTTCTTC. Translating it yields CASSQGDPSGPNEQFF.

This clone was recorded only once. The rearrangement joins TRBV13 to TRBJ2-1; 11 bases line up with TRBD1. V lost 5 bases to trimming and J lost 8 bases; unmatched junction nucleotides: 5. This CDR3 has 14 amino acids. Germline assignment: CDR1 PRHDT and CDR2 FYEKMQ (reference sequence). The CDR3 region is CASSLRTGGHEQFF. For the CDR3, the DNA is TGTGCCAGCAGCCTCAGGACAGGGGGCCATGAGCAGTTCTTC.

The rearrangement uses TRBV18 and TRBJ2-5; 10 bases align to TRBD2. This CDR3 has 18 residues. Germline CDR1 and CDR2: KGHSH and LQKENI. Unmatched junction bases numbered 9, after V lost 0 bases and J lost 2 bases. CDR3 nucleotides: TGTGCCAGCTCACCACCGATTCTAGCGGGAGTGGTTCAAGAGACCCAGTACTTC. It encodes CASSPPILAGVVQETQYF.

This sequence joins TRBV13 and TRBJ2-7, with 9 bases aligning to TRBD1. Trimming removed 5 bases from V and 6 bases from J; junction bases left unmatched: 11. This CDR3 has 15 amino acids. Germline lookup yields CDR1 PRHDT and CDR2 FYEKMQ (reference sequence). The CDR3 region is CASSTGRTGVTEQYF. Written as DNA, the CDR3 is TGTGCCAGCAGCACCGGGAGGACAGGGGTAACCGAGCAGTACTTC. Looking up the rest from reference TRBV13 and TRBJ2-7 gives the full variable domain: AAGVIQSPRHLIKEKRETATLKCYPIPRHDTVYWYQQGPGQDPQFLISFYEKMQSDKGSIPDRFSAQQFSDYHSELNMSSLELGDSALYFCASSTGRTGVTEQYFGPGTRLTVT.

The V call is TRBV6-4, the J call TRBJ2-4, with TRBD1 matching over 11 bases. CDR1 is MRHNA and CDR2 is SNTAGT in the germline V gene. This CDR3 has 15 residues. Trimming took 6 bases from V and 3 from J; bases not matched to a gene: 4. This chain's CDR3 is CASRGQGVIKNIQYF. The CDR3, as DNA: TGTGCCAGCAGGGGACAGGGGGTTATCAAAAACATTCAGTACTTC.

This rearrangement joins TRBV27 to TRBJ2-2, with a tentative D call TRBD1 (6 bases). The V gene lost 6 bases and the J gene lost 3 bases, with 11 bases spanning the gap. Germline CDR1 and CDR2: MNHEY and SMNVEV (reference sequence). The CDR3 covers 14 residues. The DNA for the CDR3 is TGTGCCAGCAGGGCTCAGGGGTACACCGGGGAGCTGTTTTTT. Encoded protein: CASRAQGYTGELFF.